The 10 T cell receptor beta chains below all came from one sample that was sequenced in a study of shared clonotypes between healthy human individuals. TCRdb's table, derived via immunoSEQ multiplex PCR, lists solely in-frame clones and lacks some. Of 400,000 to 550,000 clones in the sample, 65% to 80% were seen once. The sequenced sample consisted of PBMCs. The receptors derive from a woman in her thirties or forties in good health. Some clones in this sample may be carry-over from other donors' samples.

The genes are TRBV27 and TRBJ2-2; 7 bases are a match to TRBD2. The CDR3 is 16 residues long. The germline CDR1 and CDR2 sequences are MNHEY and SMNVEV (reference sequence). After removal of 2 bases from V and 6 bases from J, the junction contained 9 bases not matched to a gene. The CDR3 nucleotides are TGTGCCAGCAGTTTACGGACTAGTCTTATCCCCGGGGAGCTGTTTTTT. This sequence encodes CASSLRTSLIPGELFF.

This clone showed up just once. The V and J genes are TRBV5-6 and TRBJ2-1; TRBD1 or TRBD2 may be the D gene (6 bases each). The CDR3 runs to 13 residues. Germline-derived CDR1 and CDR2 are SGHDT and YYEEEE. V was pared by 2 bases and J by 9 bases, with 12 bases between. The CDR3 DNA follows: TGTGCCAGCAGCTTTAGGGGGGCAGGTGAGCAGTTCTTC. Amino acids: CASSFRGAGEQFF.

The sample holds many counts of this clone. V usage is TRBV10-1 and J usage is TRBJ2-3; D possibly corresponds to TRBD2 (5 bases). V dropped 4 bases and J dropped 5 bases, with 10 bases sitting between them. The V gene's germline CDR1 is WNHNN and CDR2 SYGVQD (reference sequence). The CDR3 is 13 residues long. CDR3 coding DNA: TGCGCCAGCAGTGGGCTAGCTGGAGATACGCAGTATTTT. It yields the protein CASSGLAGDTQYF.

V gene TRBV5-6 combines with J gene TRBJ2-1, with a weak D call TRBD1 (6 bases). This CDR3 spans 13 amino acids. Per the germline V gene, CDR1 is SGHDT and CDR2 is YYEEEE. V was trimmed by 1 base and J by 12 bases, leaving 14 bases between them. The CDR3 DNA sequence: TGTGCCAGCAGCTTGAGGGGGATGGGGCTGCAGTTCTTC. Encoded protein: CASSLRGMGLQFF.

The chain has TRBV9 and TRBJ2-7; 12 positions agree with TRBD1. The CDR3 consists of 14 residues. The junction had 4 bases not matched to a gene; V was cut back by 5 bases and J by 4 bases. Germline V CDR1 and CDR2: SGDLS, YYNGEE. CDR3 in DNA: TGTGCCAGCAGTGGGACAGGGGGCATGTACGAGCAGTACTTC. Translating gives CASSGTGGMYEQYF.

This chain links TRBV19 with TRBJ2-1; TRBD2 matches at 11 bases. J was trimmed by 8 bases and V by 2 bases; bases with no gene match: 5. Germline CDR1 reads LNHDA; CDR2 reads SQIVND (reference sequence). This CDR3 spans 15 amino acids. This CDR3 is CASSIMTSGTDEQFF. CDR3 nucleotides: TGTGCCAGTAGTATAATGACTAGCGGGACGGATGAGCAGTTCTTC.

The V and J genes are TRBV28 and TRBJ1-5; D unclear. Germline V CDR1 and CDR2: MDHEN, SYDVKM. CDR3 length: 15 residues. Trimming shortened V by 3 bases and J by 1 base, and 10 bases separated the two germline ends. CDR3 sequence: CASSFRQKSNQPQHF. The DNA for the CDR3 is TGTGCCAGCAGTTTTAGGCAAAAGAGCAATCAGCCCCAGCATTTT.

V usage is TRBV27 and J usage is TRBJ2-3; D gene unclear. CDR3 length equals 13 residues. The germline V gene has CDR1 MNHEY and CDR2 SMNVEV (reference sequence). Trimming left V 7 bases short and J 6 bases short, with 14 bases between. The CDR3 reads CASTLREGDTQYF. The CDR3 DNA follows: TGTGCCAGCACTCTAAGAGAAGGGGATACGCAGTATTTT.

This clone was observed a few times. Other DNA sequences from this sample encode an identical CDR3 as well. V gene TRBV28 combines with J gene TRBJ2-7, with 9 bases aligning to TRBD1. Germline V gives CDR1 MDHEN, CDR2 SYDVKM. The CDR3 loop spans 15 amino acids. The V and J ends lost 4 bases and 2 bases, in that order; junction bases with no gene match: 6. The CDR3 region has the DNA TGTGCCAGCAGTTCCACGGGGACAGGGACCTACGAGCAGTACTTC. Translated, it gives CASSSTGTGTYEQYF.

The chain joins TRBV29-1 to TRBJ2-1; 13 positions agree with TRBD2. The J segment lost 9 bases and the V segment lost 5 bases, leaving 10 bases of the junction unmatched. Germline V gene data show CDR1 as SQVTM and CDR2 as ANQGSEA. CDR3 size: 15 residues. CDR3 nucleotides: TGCAGCGTTTTCGGACTAGCGGGAGTGTCTGGTGAGCAGTTCTTC. This gives the protein CSVFGLAGVSGEQFF.